The clone carrying this T cell receptor (beta chain) has more than one count but fewer than ten. Its antigen is still unknown. The record originates from a study of T cell repertoires in cytomegalovirus infection. Background on the study: Carrying CMV and the relevant HLA type showed in public TCR beta signatures.

Via MiXCR, TCRdb re-called the reads, giving one row per CDR3 protein. The sample yields about 450,000 distinct CDR3 sequences, approximately 31% seen once. Overall study findings and caveats: It was HLA-C-restricted CMV-specific TCR beta clonotypes that dominated the response ex vivo. The cumulative frequency of public TCR beta families identified carriers of CMV plus the relevant HLA.

V was cut by 0 bases and J by 4 bases, with 5 bases left in between. Germline-derived CDR1 and CDR2 are LGHDT and YNNKEL (reference sequence). The CDR3 totals 13 residues. The sequence came from a human donor in good health (CMV status not recorded). Some clones in this sample may be carry-over from other donors' samples. This chain links TRBV3-1 with TRBJ2-3; D is unclear. Sequenced sample: PBMCs. The CDR3 region has the DNA TGTGCCAGCAGCCAAGAAGGAGCAGATACGCAGTATTTT. Protein sequence: CASSQEGADTQYF.